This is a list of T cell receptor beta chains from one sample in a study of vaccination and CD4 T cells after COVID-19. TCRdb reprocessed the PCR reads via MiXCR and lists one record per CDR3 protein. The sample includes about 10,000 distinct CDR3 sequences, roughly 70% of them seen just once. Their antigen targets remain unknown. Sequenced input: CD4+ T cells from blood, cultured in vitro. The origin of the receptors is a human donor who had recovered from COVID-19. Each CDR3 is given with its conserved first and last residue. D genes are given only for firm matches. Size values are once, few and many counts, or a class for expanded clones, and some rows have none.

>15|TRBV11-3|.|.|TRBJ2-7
TGTGCCAGCAGCTTAAGGCCCGGCGAGACCTACGAGCAGTACTTC
CASSLRPGETYEQYF
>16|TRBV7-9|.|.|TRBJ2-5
TGTGCCAGCAGCTTATCCCGGGGTAGCGCCCAAGAGACCCAGTACTTC
CASSLSRGSAQETQYF
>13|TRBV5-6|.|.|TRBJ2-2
TGTGCCAGCAGCTTACAGGGTACCGGGGAGCTGTTTTTT
CASSLQGTGELFF
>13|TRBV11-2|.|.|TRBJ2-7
TGTGCCAGCAGCCCTGGGACAAACTACGAGCAGTACTTC
CASSPGTNYEQYF
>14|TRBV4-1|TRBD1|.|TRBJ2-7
TGCGCCAGCAGCCCCAGGACGACAGGGGAGGAGCAGTACTTC
CASSPRTTGEEQYF
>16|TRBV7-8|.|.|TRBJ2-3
TGTGCCAGCAGCTTAGACGGTCAGCTCCTCACAGATACGCAGTATTTT
CASSLDGQLLTDTQYF
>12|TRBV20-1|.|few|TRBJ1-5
TGCAGTGCTAGAGATCGAGGACAGCCCCAGCATTTT
CSARDRGQPQHF
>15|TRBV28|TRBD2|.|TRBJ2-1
TGTGCCAGCAGTCACGGCGGGAGCTCCTACAATGAGCAGTTCTTC
CASSHGGSSYNEQFF
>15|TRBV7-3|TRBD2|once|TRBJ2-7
TGTGCCAGCAGCTTCATGGGACTAGCAACTGACGAGCAGTACTTC
CASSFMGLATDEQYF
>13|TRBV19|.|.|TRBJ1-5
TGTGCCAGTAGTATGGCAGACAATCAGCCCCAGCATTTT
CASSMADNQPQHF